This T cell receptor beta chain was documented in a study of shared clonotypes between healthy human individuals. Study results and limitations: A reduction in generation probabilities was seen for non-shared clonotypes relative to those shared by all four donors.

Method: immunoSEQ multiplex PCR; TCRdb's copy keeps in-frame clones and lacks some. The table records nearly 1,000,000 clones, around three quarters of them present only once. A note on this clone: Its target is unknown.

CD4+ cell separation produced CD45RA+ naive and CD45RA-negative memory subsets. Deletions cut 5 bases from V and 5 bases from J, with 12 bases between. CDR1 and CDR2 (germline): LNHDA, SQIVND (reference sequence). The CDR3 has 13 residues. V usage is TRBV19 and J usage is TRBJ1-2; D is unresolved. What was sequenced was memory CD4+ T cells sorted from blood. Subset described: CD45RA-negative fraction. The sequence derives from a man aged 18 to 35 in good health. CDR3 residues: CASSLGVTYGYTF. CDR3 bases: TGTGCCAGTAGTCTCGGGGTAACATATGGCTACACCTTC.